The text below deals with one T cell receptor beta chain. Its target is unknown. This entry belongs to a study of CD8+ T cells in alopecia areata. About the research overall: Oral tofacitinib (5 to 10 mg twice daily) was administered to treated patients. Regarding the study as a whole: An increase in clonality over normal scalp was evident in lesional scalp, especially alopecia totalis/universalis. Patients showed less clear TCR sequence sharing than mice, possibly partly because of HLA diversity.

The CDR3 length is 12 residues. In germline, CDR1 is SGHNT, CDR2 YYREEE (reference sequence). Trimming pared 4 bases from V and 6 bases from J, leaving 8 bases between. Reverse transcription of extracted RNA yielded cDNA, which provided the sequencing template. The method was immunoSEQ multiplex PCR; TCRdb's version includes in-frame clones alone and lacks a portion of them. The sample holds under 250,000 clones; approximately 61% are singletons and the top ten take 0.4% to 0.55%. Lesional scalp tissue (obtained by punch biopsy) and peripheral blood were collected from alopecia areata patients. The chain recombines TRBV5-4 with TRBJ1-5; no definite D call. This receptor was taken from a human donor with alopecia areata. The source material was CD4+ T cells sorted from blood, sampled at week 0. The CDR3 nucleotides read TGTGCCAGCAGCGAAGGGAGTCAGCCCCAGCATTTT. Translation gives CASSEGSQPQHF. Full variable domain (outside the CDR3, taken from reference TRBV5-4 and TRBJ1-5): ETGVTQSPTHLIKTRGQQVTLRCSSQSGHNTVSWYQQALGQGPQFIFQYYREEENGRGNFPPRFSGLQFPNYSSELNVNALELDDSALYLCASSEGSQPQHFGDGTRLSIL.